The 8 T cell receptor beta chains given below trace back to one sample, sequenced in a study of blood T cell repertoires in COVID-19. The protocol was immunoSEQ multiplex PCR, while the TCRdb copy is restricted to in-frame clones and leaves out a portion. Of about 150,000 clones listed, approximately 80% were seen once; the top ten hold roughly 9.8%. Sequenced: peripheral blood. The origin of the receptors is a woman in her forties or fifties with acute or convalescent COVID-19.

J is TRBJ1-1 and V is TRBV9; 9 bases line up with TRBD1. CDR1 SGDLS and CDR2 YYNGEE come from the germline V gene. The trim removed 5 bases at V and 4 bases at J, leaving 6 bases unmatched. The CDR3 totals 14 residues. The CDR3 nucleotides read TGTGCCAGCAGGAGGGGGACAGGGATCACTGAAGCTTTCTTT. It is translated as CASRRGTGITEAFF.

The chain recombines TRBV7-2 with TRBJ1-1; D is perhaps TRBD1 (5 bases). The V gene lost 5 bases and the J gene lost 3 bases, with 10 bases spanning the gap. CDR3 length: 13 amino acids. Germline V CDR1 and CDR2: SGHTA, FQGNSA. Here the CDR3 reads CASSPPGDTEAFF. CDR3 nucleotide sequence: TGTGCCAGCAGCCCCCCGGGGGACACTGAAGCTTTCTTT.

V is TRBV3-1 (or the pseudogene TRBV3-2) and J is TRBJ1-2; 9 bases agree with TRBD1. The CDR3 runs 12 residues. J gave up 6 bases and V 8 bases, and 4 bases lay outside the gene matches. Per the germline V gene, CDR1 is LGHDT and CDR2 is YNNKEL (reference sequence). The CDR3 DNA reads as TGTGCCAGCGGGACAGGGCCCAATGGCTACACCTTC. It translates to CASGTGPNGYTF.

The genes are TRBV27 and TRBJ2-1, with 7 bases fitting TRBD1. V was clipped by 0 bases and J by 9 bases; unmatched bases: 17. The CDR3 contains 18 residues. Germline loops: CDR1 MNHEY, CDR2 SMNVEV (reference sequence). The CDR3 spells CASSLSTGSRAGTGEQFF. The CDR3 DNA sequence: TGTGCCAGCAGTTTATCGACAGGGTCGAGGGCCGGGACCGGTGAGCAGTTCTTC.

The rearrangement uses TRBV25-1 and TRBJ2-1, with a weak D call TRBD1 (6 bases). The V and J ends lost 4 bases and 5 bases respectively, with 15 bases between them. In germline, CDR1 is MGHDK, CDR2 SYGVNS. The CDR3 runs to 15 residues. The CDR3 spells CASSAMGTGNNEQFF. The CDR3 coding sequence is TGTGCCAGCAGTGCGATGGGTACAGGGAACAATGAGCAGTTCTTC.

The V gene is TRBV19, the J gene TRBJ1-1; TRBD1 agrees at 8 bases. V gave up 5 bases and J gave up 3 bases; unmatched junction bases: 2. CDR1 LNHDA and CDR2 SQIVND come from the germline V gene (reference sequence). The CDR3 is 13 amino acids. CDR3 nucleotide sequence: TGTGCCAGTAGTGTGGACAGGGACACTGAAGCTTTCTTT. Translated: CASSVDRDTEAFF.

The table lists this clone with a count of one. V and J are TRBV4-1 and TRBJ1-5; TRBD1 is a possible D gene (6 bases). The CDR3 contains 17 residues. The V end lost 0 bases, the J end lost 2 bases, and 14 bases lay between the germline ends. CDR1 and CDR2 from the germline V gene are MGHRA and YSYEKL. The CDR3 here is CASSQDGGAIGNQPQHF. DNA for the CDR3: TGCGCCAGCAGCCAAGATGGGGGGGCTATAGGCAATCAGCCCCAGCATTTT.

This clone was recorded at least ten times. The CDR3 sequence: CASKSSSNQPQHF. The CDR3 region has the DNA TGTGCCAGCAAATCGAGTAGCAATCAGCCCCAGCATTTT. J is TRBJ1-5 and V is TRBV12-3 or TRBV12-4; D gene uncertain. The CDR3 length is 13 residues. With 7 bases removed from V and 0 bases from J, the gap between germline ends came to 7 bases.